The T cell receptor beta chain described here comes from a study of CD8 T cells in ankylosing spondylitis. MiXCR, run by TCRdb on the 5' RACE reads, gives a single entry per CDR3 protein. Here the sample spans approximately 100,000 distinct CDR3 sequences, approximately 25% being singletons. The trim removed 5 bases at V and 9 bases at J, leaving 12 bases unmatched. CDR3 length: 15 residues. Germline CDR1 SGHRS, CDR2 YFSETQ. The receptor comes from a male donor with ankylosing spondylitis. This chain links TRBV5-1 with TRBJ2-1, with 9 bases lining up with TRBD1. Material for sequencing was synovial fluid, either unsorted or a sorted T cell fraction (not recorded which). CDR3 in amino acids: CASRVTGTGLSEQFF. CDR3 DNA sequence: TGCGCCAGCAGGGTAACCGGGACAGGGTTGAGTGAGCAGTTCTTC.